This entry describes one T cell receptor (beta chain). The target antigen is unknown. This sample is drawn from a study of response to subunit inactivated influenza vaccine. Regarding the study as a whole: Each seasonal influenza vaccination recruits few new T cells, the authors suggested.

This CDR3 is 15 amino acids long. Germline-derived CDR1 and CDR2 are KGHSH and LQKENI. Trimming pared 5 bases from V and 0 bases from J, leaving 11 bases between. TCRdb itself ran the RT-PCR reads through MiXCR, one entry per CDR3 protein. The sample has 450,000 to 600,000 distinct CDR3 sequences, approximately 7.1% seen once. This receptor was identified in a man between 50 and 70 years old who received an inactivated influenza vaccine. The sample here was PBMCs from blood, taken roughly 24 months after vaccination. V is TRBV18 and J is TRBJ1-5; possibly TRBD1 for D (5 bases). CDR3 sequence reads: CASSWDGNSNQPQHF. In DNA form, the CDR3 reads TGTGCCAGCTCATGGGACGGAAATAGCAATCAGCCCCAGCATTTT.